A selection of T cell receptor beta chains follows, all from one sample in a study of PD-1 blockade in classical Hodgkin lymphoma. Assay: immunoSEQ multiplex PCR; the TCRdb copy retains only in-frame clones and omits some. The sample yields roughly 70,000 clones, nearly 95% seen once. Sequenced: peripheral blood mononuclear cells (PBMCs). The source of these receptors is a human donor with classical Hodgkin lymphoma. Each CDR3 is given with its conserved first and last residue. A D gene is named only where the DNA matches it firmly. Not all rows give a size; the values are once, few, many and, for expanded clones, a class.

d_call j_call v_call clone_size cdr3_aa cdr3_nt
TRBD2 TRBJ2-3 TRBV15 . CATSRDGLADTDTQYF TGTGCCACCAGCAGAGATGGACTAGCGGACACAGATACGCAGTATTTT
. TRBJ1-1 TRBV18 . CASLLSLNTEAFF TGTGCCAGCTTGTTAAGCCTGAACACTGAAGCTTTCTTT
. TRBJ2-1 TRBV6-5 . CASSYSRQGMNEQFF TGTGCCAGCAGTTACTCGAGGCAGGGCATGAATGAGCAGTTCTTC
TRBD2 TRBJ2-2 TRBV28 . CASRGGLRELFF TGTGCCAGCAGGGGAGGGCTTAGGGAGCTGTTTTTT
. TRBJ2-1 TRBV5-1 . CGRGHGSDNEQFF TGCGGGAGGGGTCATGGTTCGGACAATGAGCAGTTCTTC
TRBD1 TRBJ1-1 TRBV11-3 . CASSADRLNTEAFF TGTGCCAGCAGCGCGGACAGGCTGAACACTGAAGCTTTCTTT
TRBD1 TRBJ1-2 TRBV28 . CASSYTSTGAGGYTF TGTGCCAGCTCCTATACCTCAACAGGGGCTGGAGGCTACACCTTC
. TRBJ2-7 TRBV7-2 . CASSVVRLGWEQYF TGTGCCAGCAGCGTCGTCCGTTTGGGGTGGGAGCAGTACTTC
TRBD1 TRBJ1-3 TRBV7-3 once CASSTHRDRVISGNTIYF TGTGCCAGCAGCACTCACCGGGACAGGGTAATTTCTGGAAACACCATATATTTT
TRBD1 TRBJ2-6 TRBV5-5 . CASSGQDSISWSGANVLTF TGTGCCAGCAGCGGACAGGACAGCATCTCCTGGTCTGGGGCCAACGTCCTGACTTTC
. TRBJ2-5 TRBV13 . CASSVRPGETQYF TGTGCCAGCAGCGTCCGACCGGGAGAGACCCAGTACTTC
. TRBJ2-1 TRBV10-3 once CAISGGVTNEQFF TGTGCCATCAGCGGCGGGGTAACCAATGAGCAGTTCTTC
. TRBJ1-3 TRBV19 . CASSRSPSGGIGSGNTIYF TGTGCCAGTAGTAGGTCCCCTAGTGGAGGAATCGGCTCTGGAAACACCATATATTTT
. TRBJ2-3 TRBV6-5 . CASRGVDTQYF TGTGCCAGCAGGGGAGTAGATACGCAGTATTTT
TRBD2 TRBJ2-1 TRBV18 . CASSTRTSGRDNEQFF TGTGCCAGCTCAACCCGGACTAGCGGGAGGGACAATGAGCAGTTCTTC
. TRBJ2-7 TRBV6-5 . CATARVVLGEQYF TGTGCCACCGCCAGGGTAGTGTTGGGTGAGCAGTACTTC
TRBD1 TRBJ1-2 TRBV28 . CASTWTGSGYTF TGTGCCAGCACTTGGACAGGGTCAGGCTACACCTTC
TRBD2 TRBJ2-7 TRBV19 . CASSLGREGEQYF TGTGCCAGTAGTCTCGGCAGGGAGGGCGAGCAGTACTTC
TRBD2 TRBJ2-3 TRBV10-3 . CAISESRGSGNTDTQYF TGTGCCATCAGTGAGTCGAGGGGTAGCGGGAACACAGATACGCAGTATTTT
. TRBJ1-4 TRBV7-9 . CASSLDWAADYGGEKLFF TGTGCCAGCAGCTTAGATTGGGCGGCCGACTACGGGGGTGAAAAACTGTTTTTT
. TRBJ1-1 TRBV29-1 . CSVEAANTEAFF TGCAGCGTTGAGGCGGCGAACACTGAAGCTTTCTTT
. TRBJ2-1 TRBV9 . CASSVEVYGSSYNEQFF TGTGCCAGCAGCGTTGAGGTTTACGGTTCCTCCTACAATGAGCAGTTCTTC
. TRBJ1-1 TRBV6-5 . CASSYKGGYNTEAFF TGTGCCAGCAGTTATAAGGGGGGATATAACACTGAAGCTTTCTTT
. TRBJ1-2 TRBV2 . CASGGQGPYGYTF TGTGCCAGCGGAGGGCAGGGGCCCTATGGCTACACCTTC
TRBD2 TRBJ2-1 TRBV7-8 . CASSLWSSGSYNEQFF TGTGCCAGCAGCTTATGGTCTAGCGGCTCCTACAATGAGCAGTTCTTC
. TRBJ1-1 TRBV4-3 once CASRLQGNTEAFF TGCGCCAGCAGACTACAGGGGAACACTGAAGCTTTCTTT
. TRBJ2-7 TRBV7-9 . CASSLGSTANYEQYF TGTGCCAGCAGCTTAGGGTCGACAGCAAACTACGAGCAGTACTTC
TRBD1 TRBJ1-1 TRBV7-9 . CASSLRGTGKRAEAFF TGTGCCAGCAGCTTAAGGGGGACAGGGAAGCGAGCTGAAGCTTTCTTT
. TRBJ1-3 TRBV28 . CASSLSWSSGNTIYF TGTGCCAGCAGTTTAAGTTGGAGCTCTGGAAACACCATATATTTT
TRBD1 TRBJ1-2 TRBV28 . CASSWGDRMSYGYTF TGTGCCAGCAGTTGGGGGGACAGGATGTCCTATGGCTACACCTTC
. TRBJ1-4 TRBV7-2 . CASSYSGEKLFF TGTGCCAGCTCATACAGTGGAGAAAAACTGTTTTTT
. TRBJ1-1 TRBV7-3 . CASSPSSRNTEAFF TGTGCCAGCAGCCCGAGCAGCAGGAACACTGAAGCTTTCTTT
. TRBJ1-5 TRBV5-8 . CASSPGDNSNQPQHF TGTGCCAGCAGCCCGGGGGACAATAGCAATCAGCCCCAGCATTTT
. TRBJ2-7 TRBV11-2 once CASSFTTGTLSYEQYF TGTGCCAGCAGCTTCACCACCGGGACACTCTCCTACGAGCAGTACTTC
. TRBJ2-3 TRBV5-8 . CASTRQISTDTQYF TGTGCCAGCACCCGACAGATTAGCACAGATACGCAGTATTTT
TRBD1 TRBJ1-5 TRBV5-1 once CASSFQGQGGQPQHF TGCGCCAGCAGCTTCCAAGGACAGGGTGGGCAGCCCCAGCATTTT
. TRBJ1-2 TRBV6-5 . CASSYNPGRSGYTF TGTGCCAGCAGTTACAATCCGGGGAGAAGTGGCTACACCTTC
TRBD2 TRBJ2-3 TRBV2 . CASRASGRGTDTQYF TGTGCCAGCAGGGCAAGCGGGCGGGGGACAGATACGCAGTATTTT
TRBD1 TRBJ1-1 TRBV5-1 . CASSLMSGTAKTTEAFF TGCGCCAGCAGCTTGATGAGCGGGACAGCGAAGACCACTGAAGCTTTCTTT
. TRBJ2-2 TRBV9 . CASSVRTNTGELFF TGTGCCAGCAGCGTTAGGACTAACACCGGGGAGCTGTTTTTT
TRBD2 TRBJ2-3 TRBV9 . CASSLRAGGFTDTQYF TGTGCCAGCAGCCTCAGAGCGGGGGGATTCACAGATACGCAGTATTTT
. TRBJ2-7 TRBV6-6 . CASSYQGGSYEQYF TGTGCCAGCAGTTACCAGGGGGGGTCCTACGAGCAGTACTTC
. TRBJ1-3 TRBV6-5 once CASSAGMGSGNTIYF TGTGCCAGCAGTGCAGGGATGGGCTCTGGAAACACCATATATTTT
TRBD2 TRBJ2-1 TRBV7-2 . CASSLEVGLLAGHEQFF TGTGCCAGCAGCTTAGAAGTGGGACTACTGGCGGGACATGAGCAGTTCTTC
TRBD1 TRBJ2-6 TRBV19 . CASRASTGAGANVLTF TGTGCCAGTAGGGCCTCGACAGGGGCTGGGGCCAACGTCCTGACTTTC
. TRBJ2-1 TRBV7-8 . CASSLVMDEQFF TGTGCCAGCAGCTTAGTTATGGATGAGCAGTTCTTC
. TRBJ1-2 TRBV27 . CASSLRGTSYIYGYTF TGTGCCAGCAGTTTAAGGGGAACCAGCTATATCTATGGCTACACCTTC
. TRBJ1-2 TRBV2 . CASRNDRIGYGYTF TGTGCCAGCAGAAACGACAGGATCGGCTATGGCTACACCTTC
TRBD1 TRBJ1-5 TRBV7-2 once CASSPRTGDNQPQHF TGTGCCAGCAGCCCTAGGACAGGTGACAATCAGCCCCAGCATTTT
. TRBJ2-2 TRBV5-8 . CASSLESLGGGELFF TGTGCCAGCAGCTTGGAATCTTTGGGTGGCGGGGAGCTGTTTTTT
. TRBJ1-6 TRBV4-1 . CASSPTVRSDNSPLHF TGCGCCAGCAGCCCCACCGTGAGGTCGGATAATTCACCCCTCCACTTT
. TRBJ2-3 TRBV4-2 . CASSLTYRGAESTDTQYF TGTGCCAGCAGTCTAACTTACCGGGGGGCAGAATCCACAGATACGCAGTATTTT